The sequence of this T cell receptor beta chain was determined in a study of control samples from healthy donors and cancer patients. The V and J ends lost 6 bases and 2 bases respectively, with 11 bases between them. The length of the CDR3 is 12 residues. Germline V gene data show CDR1 as SQVTM and CDR2 as ANQGSEA. Data came from immunoSEQ multiplex PCR; TCRdb stores just in-frame clones and leaves some out. Of 350,000 to 450,000 clones listed, 75% to 95% are singletons. This clone was observed once. The receptor comes from a man aged 40-50 years with head and neck cancer. V gene TRBV29-1 combines with J gene TRBJ2-7; D may be TRBD1 or TRBD2 (5 bases each). The source material was PBMCs. The CDR3 DNA sequence: TGCAGCGTGGGGGTCAATCCCTACGAGCAGTACTTC. Translated, it gives CSVGVNPYEQYF.